Below are 20 T cell receptor beta chains sequenced from a single sample in a study of blood T cell repertoires in COVID-19 (dated by TCRdb to about 2020). The method was the immunoSEQ multiplex PCR assay. In its TCRdb copy, this immuneACCESS table keeps in-frame sequences only and misses some clones. Where compared with another copy, unresolved V genes explain less than half of these, and the others have no known cause. This sample holds 90,000 to 120,000 clones; more than 75% were observed only once. The ten most abundant clones make up under 2.5% of the sample. The sequenced material came from peripheral blood. Receptor source: a human donor in a cohort sampled during active COVID-19.

The rearrangement uses TRBV18 and TRBJ2-7; D ambiguous. Germline CDR1 and CDR2: KGHSH and LQKENI. Trimming cost V 4 bases and J 4 bases, with 11 bases left between them. The CDR3 has 13 amino acids. In nucleotides, the CDR3 is TGTGCCAGCTCACAAAACCCCCGGTACGAGCAGTACTTC. Its protein is CASSQNPRYEQYF.

The chain links TRBV6-6 to TRBJ2-2; a possible D gene is TRBD1 (5 bases). V lost 11 bases and J lost 0, with 13 bases in between. This CDR3 has 14 residues. CDR1 MNHNY and CDR2 SVGAGI come from the germline V gene (reference sequence). The CDR3: CACNRRANTGELFF. Written as DNA, the CDR3 is TGTGCCTGTAACAGGCGCGCGAACACCGGGGAGCTGTTTTTT.

V and J are TRBV10-2 and TRBJ2-7; 10 bases are a match to TRBD2. The CDR3 contains 14 residues. The junction had 5 bases not matched to a gene; V was cut back by 3 bases and J by 6 bases. Germline CDR1 WSHSY, CDR2 SAAADI. Here the CDR3 reads CASSEAGTSAEQYF. CDR3 bases: TGCGCCAGCAGTGAAGCCGGGACTAGCGCCGAGCAGTACTTC.

The gene calls are TRBV28 and TRBJ2-3; maybe TRBD2 (5 bases). The CDR3 sequence is 12 residues long. Deletions cut 5 bases from V and 5 bases from J, with 8 bases between. CDR1 and CDR2 from the germline V gene are MDHEN and SYDVKM. CDR3 bases: TGTGCCAGCAGTGGAGAGGGAGATACGCAGTATTTT. Translation: CASSGEGDTQYF. Looking up the rest from reference TRBV28 and TRBJ2-3 gives the full variable domain: DVKVTQSSRYLVKRTGEKVFLECVQDMDHENMFWYRQDPGLGLRLIYFSYDVKMKEKGDIPEGYSVSREKKERFSLILESASTNQTSMYLCASSGEGDTQYFGPGTRLTVL.

The rearrangement joins TRBV4-2 to TRBJ1-5; unclear D gene. The length of the CDR3 is 16 residues. The germline V gene has CDR1 LGHNA and CDR2 YNFKEQ. V lost 1 base and J lost 4, with 14 bases in between. The CDR3 is CASSQGALGPNQPQHF. The CDR3, as DNA: TGTGCCAGCAGCCAAGGGGCCTTGGGTCCAAATCAGCCCCAGCATTTT.

This clone was detected once. V is TRBV3-1 (or the pseudogene TRBV3-2) and J is TRBJ2-3; possible D gene TRBD1, 6 bases. The CDR3 is 16 residues long. V was shortened by 0 bases and J by 6 bases, with 16 bases between the two germline ends. Germline V CDR1 and CDR2: LGHDT, YNNKEL (reference sequence). The CDR3 region is CASSQEGTPVGDTQYF. CDR3 nucleotides: TGTGCCAGCAGCCAAGAGGGGACACCCGTTGGGGATACGCAGTATTTT.

The genes are TRBV4-3 and TRBJ2-1; D may be TRBD2 (6 bases). The CDR3 has 17 residues. The V end lost 1 base, the J end lost 0 bases, and 13 bases lay between the germline ends. Germline V lookup: CDR1 LGHNA, CDR2 YSLEER. In DNA form, the CDR3 reads TGCGCCAGCAGCCAAGCTTTCGCGGGAACCTCCTACAATGAGCAGTTCTTC. Protein product: CASSQAFAGTSYNEQFF.

The V and J genes are TRBV4-3 and TRBJ1-2; D not resolved. The V gene lost 0 bases and the J gene lost 4 bases, with 9 bases spanning the gap. Germline V gene data show CDR1 as LGHNA and CDR2 as YSLEER. This CDR3 is 14 amino acids long. DNA for the CDR3: TGCGCCAGCAGCCAAGATGGGGAGAGCTATGGCTACACCTTC. Amino acids: CASSQDGESYGYTF.

The chain is built from TRBV2 and TRBJ2-7; 12 bases fit TRBD2. Looked up from germline, CDR1 is SNHLY and CDR2 is FYNNEI. Trimming at V came to 4 bases and at J to 0 bases, leaving 7 bases not matched to a gene. The CDR3 runs 17 residues. CDR3 residues: CASSGTSGVHSSYEQYF. CDR3 DNA: TGTGCCAGCAGTGGGACTAGCGGGGTCCACAGCTCCTACGAGCAGTACTTC.

Points on this clone: The junction does not match germline at one end; this may be a read error. The J gene is TRBJ2-1, the V gene TRBV5-4; D perhaps matches TRBD2 (5 bases). Per the germline V gene, CDR1 is SGHNT and CDR2 is YYREEE (reference sequence). CDR3 size: 12 residues. The CDR3 nucleotides read TGTGCCAGCAGCTCCCAAACTAGTCCCTTACTCTTC. Encoded protein: CASSSQTSPLLF.

The chain links TRBV28 to TRBJ2-7; 8 positions agree with TRBD2. The V gene's germline CDR1 is MDHEN and CDR2 SYDVKM. V shed 2 bases, J shed 4 bases, and the junction held 7 bases outside the gene matches. The CDR3 runs to 15 residues. This CDR3 is CASSLPGLGAYEQYF. As DNA, the CDR3 is TGTGCCAGCAGTTTACCGGGACTAGGAGCATACGAGCAGTACTTC.

This chain uses TRBV28 with TRBJ2-1; TRBD2 aligns across 8 bases. CDR3 length: 13 residues. Germline assignment: CDR1 MDHEN and CDR2 SYDVKM. With 5 bases clipped from V and 9 bases from J, the junction kept 6 bases outside the gene matches. The CDR3 DNA sequence: TGTGCCAGCAGTCAGCGGGGGATGGGTGAGCAGTTCTTC. Its protein is CASSQRGMGEQFF.

V is TRBV4-3 and J is TRBJ1-3; maybe TRBD1 (5 bases). The CDR3 totals 16 residues. V was pared by 3 bases and J by 2 bases, with 14 bases between. Germline V CDR1 and CDR2: LGHNA, YSLEER. As DNA, the CDR3 is TGCGCCAGCAGCCAGAAGGGCGGGGGGGCTGGAAACACCATATATTTT. This translates into CASSQKGGGAGNTIYF.

The chain recombines TRBV2 with TRBJ2-3; D is unresolved. Germline V gene sequence: CDR1 SNHLY, CDR2 FYNNEI. V lost 8 bases to trimming and J lost 2 bases, with 11 bases between them. This CDR3 is 13 amino acids long. The CDR3 DNA sequence: TGTGCCAGCCTAACTTCACCCACAGATACGCAGTATTTT. It specifies CASLTSPTDTQYF. Full variable domain (outside the CDR3, taken from reference TRBV2 and TRBJ2-3): EPEVTQTPSHQVTQMGQEVILRCVPISNHLYFYWYRQILGQKVEFLVSFYNNEISEKSEIFDDQFSVERPDGSNFTLKIRSTKLEDSAMYFCASLTSPTDTQYFGPGTRLTVL.

In the case of this clone: At one end, the junction sequence differs from germline, possibly due to a read error. The J gene is TRBJ1-2, the V gene TRBV6-5, with D perhaps TRBD1 (5 bases). The CDR3 totals 15 residues. Germline V gene sequence: CDR1 MNHEY, CDR2 SVGAGI. The chain's CDR3 is CVSRPPRGDYYGYTF. CDR3 bases: TGTGTCAGCAGACCTCCTCGGGGGGATTATTATGGCTACACCTTC.

This chain links TRBV28 with TRBJ2-2; TRBD2 aligns across 10 bases. This CDR3 comprises 17 residues. Germline assignment: CDR1 MDHEN and CDR2 SYDVKM. V dropped 2 bases and J dropped 6; count of bases not matched to a gene: 9. The CDR3 here is CASSLRIAGGSPGELFF. As DNA, the CDR3 is TGTGCCAGCAGTTTACGAATAGCGGGAGGTTCCCCCGGGGAGCTGTTTTTT.

This chain connects TRBV5-1 to TRBJ2-1; tentative D call: TRBD1 (6 bases). This CDR3 region has 15 residues. From germline, CDR1 is SGHRS and CDR2 YFSETQ. Trimming removed 8 bases from V and 2 bases from J, with 17 bases in between. The CDR3 region is CASQETGVAYNEQFF. The DNA for the CDR3 is TGCGCCAGTCAAGAGACAGGAGTCGCCTACAATGAGCAGTTCTTC.

This clone was counted ten times or more. V usage is TRBV27 and J usage is TRBJ2-2; TRBD1 aligns across 10 bases. CDR3 size: 15 residues. Trimming took 7 bases from V and 5 from J; bases not matched to a gene: 7. Per the germline V gene, CDR1 is MNHEY and CDR2 is SMNVEV (reference sequence). The CDR3 sequence is CASNRQGALTGELFF. The DNA of the CDR3 is TGTGCCAGCAACCGACAGGGGGCGCTAACCGGGGAGCTGTTTTTT.

The V call is TRBV5-1, the J call TRBJ2-3, with D possibly TRBD2 on 5 matching bases. Germline V gene sequence: CDR1 SGHRS, CDR2 YFSETQ. The CDR3 is 13 amino acids. The germline V and J ends were trimmed by 4 bases and 5 bases, with 11 bases remaining between them. The CDR3 DNA follows: TGCGCCAGCAGCCTATACCGGGAAGATACGCAGTATTTT. It is translated as CASSLYREDTQYF.

The J gene is TRBJ2-2, the V gene TRBV5-6; 7 nucleotides align to TRBD1. This CDR3 is 16 amino acids long. Germline V gene lookup returns CDR1 SGHDT and CDR2 YYEEEE. J gave up 0 bases and V 0 bases, and 2 bases lay outside the gene matches. In DNA form, the CDR3 reads TGTGCCAGCAGCTTGGGTCAGGGGGCGAACACCGGGGAGCTGTTTTTT. Amino acids: CASSLGQGANTGELFF.